These 29 T cell receptor beta chains were all obtained from the same sample, sequenced in a study of control samples from healthy donors and cancer patients. Sequencing was performed with immunoSEQ multiplex PCR; in TCRdb, only in-frame clones are kept and a portion is missing. The profile shows roughly 120,000 clones, approximately 94% of them singletons. Sample: blood. Every receptor here comes from a man aged 30 to 45 in good health.

The V and J genes are TRBV29-1 and TRBJ1-5, with unresolved D. Germline V gene sequence: CDR1 SQVTM, CDR2 ANQGSEA. The ends were cut back, 4 bases at V and 4 bases at J, with 11 bases in the middle. The CDR3 has 13 residues. The CDR3 coding sequence is TGCAGCGTTGGGGAAGGGAGTAATCAGCCCCAGCATTTT. This sequence encodes CSVGEGSNQPQHF.

This rearrangement joins TRBV19 to TRBJ1-5; D gene ambiguous. This CDR3 has 15 amino acids. The V end lost 0 bases, the J end lost 4 bases, and 10 bases lay between the germline ends. Germline CDR1 LNHDA, CDR2 SQIVND (reference sequence). CDR3 nucleotides: TGTGCCAGTAGTATAGAGGGCGGCCAAAATCAGCCCCAGCATTTT. It yields the protein CASSIEGGQNQPQHF.

V and J are TRBV7-8 and TRBJ2-3; possibly TRBD1 for D (5 bases). Trimming removed 3 bases at V and 2 bases at J, with 30 bases between. There are 21 residues in the CDR3. The V gene's germline CDR1 is SGHVS and CDR2 FQNEAQ. As DNA, the CDR3 is TGTGCCAGCAGCTTCCACGACGCCTTTCTGAAAAGACAGTCCAACACAGATACGCAGTATTTT. This codes for CASSFHDAFLKRQSNTDTQYF.

The chain is built from TRBV4-3 and TRBJ1-4; 8 positions match TRBD1. The CDR3 contains 15 residues. The germline CDR1 and CDR2 sequences are LGHNA and YSLEER. Losses at the gene ends were 5 bases for V and 2 bases for J; bases not matched to a gene: 4. For the CDR3, the DNA is TGCGCCAGCAGCAACGACAGGGGTACTAATGAAAAACTGTTTTTT. Its protein is CASSNDRGTNEKLFF.

The chain employs TRBV19 and TRBJ1-5, with 7 bases lining up with TRBD1. This CDR3 spans 16 amino acids. The V segment lost 3 bases and the J segment 6 bases; nucleotides outside the gene matches: 11. CDR1 LNHDA and CDR2 SQIVND come from the germline V gene (reference sequence). CDR3: CASSIRGEGAFQPQHF. CDR3 DNA sequence: TGTGCCAGTAGTATCCGCGGTGAGGGGGCGTTTCAGCCCCAGCATTTT.

The chain joins TRBV30 to TRBJ2-7; 11 bases agree with TRBD1. The V segment lost 0 bases and the J segment 5 bases; nucleotides outside the gene matches: 6. The CDR3 runs to 15 residues. Germline loops: CDR1 GTSNPN, CDR2 SVGIG (reference sequence). The CDR3 DNA follows: TGTGCCTGGAGTGTACTTAGGACAGGGGGCCACGAGCAGTACTTC. It encodes CAWSVLRTGGHEQYF.

This chain uses TRBV4-3 with TRBJ2-1; no firm D call. The CDR3 is 18 residues long. The germline V and J ends were trimmed by 0 bases and 2 bases, with 17 bases remaining between them. Germline CDR1 LGHNA, CDR2 YSLEER. The CDR3 here is CASSQDRVKAGPYNEQFF. Here the CDR3 DNA reads TGCGCCAGCAGCCAAGATAGAGTGAAGGCAGGACCCTACAATGAGCAGTTCTTC.

This CDR3 is CAWVPTGLLAKNIQYF. DNA of the CDR3: TGTGCCTGGGTACCCACAGGCCTCCTAGCCAAAAACATTCAGTACTTC. The chain joins TRBV30 to TRBJ2-4; D may be TRBD1 (5 bases). CDR3 size: 16 residues. Deletions cut 5 bases from V and 0 bases from J, with 17 bases between. CDR1 and CDR2 from the germline V gene are GTSNPN and SVGIG (reference sequence).

CDR3 in amino acids: CASSSLRGAQQFEQYF. The CDR3 region has the DNA TGTGCCAGCAGCTCGCTCCGGGGGGCGCAACAATTCGAGCAGTACTTC. The rearrangement joins TRBV11-2 to TRBJ2-7, with D perhaps matching TRBD2 (7 bases). Trimming shortened V by 4 bases and J by 6 bases, and 22 bases separated the two germline ends. Germline V gene data show CDR1 as SGHAT and CDR2 as FQNNGV. This CDR3 contains 16 residues.

This clone has only one observation. This chain connects TRBV6-1 to TRBJ2-1; perhaps TRBD1 as D (6 bases). CDR1 and CDR2 (germline): MNHNS, SASEGT. The CDR3 runs 15 residues. V lost 3 bases to trimming and J lost 2 bases, with 11 bases between them. The chain's CDR3 is CASSDSGTPYNEQFF. The DNA for the CDR3 is TGTGCCAGCAGTGATTCCGGGACACCCTACAATGAGCAGTTCTTC.

This chain connects TRBV5-1 to TRBJ1-2; 8 positions agree with TRBD1. Germline trimming cut 4 bases from V and 5 bases from J; bases unmatched to any gene: 4. The CDR3 is 13 amino acids. Germline CDR1 is SGHRS and CDR2 is YFSETQ. The DNA for the CDR3 is TGCGCCAGCAGCGGGACAGGAGAATATGGCTACACCTTC. Amino acids: CASSGTGEYGYTF.

This chain joins TRBV27 and TRBJ2-7; 10 bases are a match to TRBD2. With V trimmed by 6 bases and J by 0 bases, 5 bases remained unmatched. Germline CDR1 MNHEY, CDR2 SMNVEV (reference sequence). CDR3 length: 15 amino acids. CDR3 DNA sequence: TGTGCCAGCAGATTAATAGCGGGGGGCTCCTACGAGCAGTACTTC. Translating gives CASRLIAGGSYEQYF.

The V and J genes are TRBV27 and TRBJ1-1, with TRBD1 as a possible D gene (5 bases). The V gene's germline CDR1 is MNHEY and CDR2 SMNVEV (reference sequence). This CDR3 has 13 residues. The ends were cut back, 8 bases at V and 5 bases at J, with 15 bases in the middle. The CDR3 loop is CASLGGLGTEAFF. CDR3 DNA: TGTGCCAGCCTCGGGGGACTAGGGACTGAAGCTTTCTTT.

The genes are TRBV11-2 and TRBJ2-1; no reliable D call. The CDR3 is 13 residues long. Between the trimmed V and J ends, which lost 7 bases and 9 bases, there was a span of 16 bases. Germline lookup yields CDR1 SGHAT and CDR2 FQNNGV. Written as DNA, the CDR3 is TGTGCCAGCACCGGATCGGGTTATGGTGAGCAGTTCTTC. This encodes CASTGSGYGEQFF.

The V and J genes are TRBV7-2 and TRBJ1-5; 7 positions match TRBD1. The CDR3 has 15 residues. Germline V lookup: CDR1 SGHTA, CDR2 FQGNSA. With V trimmed by 4 bases and J by 7 bases, 10 bases remained unmatched. For the CDR3, the DNA is TGTGCCAGCAGCTATAAGACAGGGTGGGGGCAGCCCCAGCATTTT. It encodes CASSYKTGWGQPQHF.

The CDR3, as DNA: TGTGCCAGCAGATATACCGGGGAGCTGTTTTTT. This encodes CASRYTGELFF. The chain recombines TRBV6-6 with TRBJ2-2; D gene unclear. Germline lookup yields CDR1 MNHNY and CDR2 SVGAGI (reference sequence). The length of the CDR3 is 11 residues. Trimming pared 6 bases from V and 5 bases from J, leaving 4 bases between.

The chain joins TRBV2 to TRBJ2-2, with TRBD1 matching 10 bases. The junction had 5 bases not matched to a gene; V was cut back by 6 bases and J by 4 bases. CDR1 and CDR2 from the germline V gene are SNHLY and FYNNEI. This CDR3 is 15 amino acids long. Here the CDR3 reads CASRTGGAGTGELFF. The CDR3, as DNA: TGTGCCAGCAGGACAGGGGGCGCGGGCACCGGGGAGCTGTTTTTT.

CDR3 region: CASSVEPFDRDTGNTIYF. CDR3 DNA: TGTGCCAGCAGCGTAGAGCCGTTTGACAGGGATACTGGAAACACCATATATTTT. V and J are TRBV9 and TRBJ1-3, with 7 bases fitting TRBD1. Germline CDR1 reads SGDLS; CDR2 reads YYNGEE. This CDR3 has 18 amino acids. V was clipped by 0 bases and J by 2 bases; unmatched bases: 11.

This chain uses TRBV6-5 with TRBJ1-1; 8 bases fit TRBD1. The CDR3 contains 15 residues. CDR1 is MNHEY, CDR2 SVGAGI, per germline. V lost 6 bases to trimming and J lost 1 base; unmatched junction nucleotides: 7. DNA of the CDR3: TGTGCCAGCAGGGCAGACAGGGGCGCGAACACTGAAGCTTTCTTT. Translation: CASRADRGANTEAFF.

The sample holds one count of this clone. The chain joins TRBV19 to TRBJ1-5, with unresolved D. This CDR3 has 13 amino acids. Germline loops: CDR1 LNHDA, CDR2 SQIVND (reference sequence). V lost 7 bases and J lost 0, with 7 bases in between. CDR3 DNA sequence: TGTGCCAGTAACCAGCCTAGCAATCAGCCCCAGCATTTT. This translates into CASNQPSNQPQHF.

With regard to this clone: The identical CDR3 is also encoded by other nucleotide sequences in the sample. The CDR3 loop is CASSLLQNTEAFF. CDR3 sequence (DNA): TGTGCCAGCAGCTTATTACAGAACACTGAAGCTTTCTTT. The chain recombines TRBV7-9 with TRBJ1-1, with no clear D. This CDR3 region has 13 residues. Germline V gives CDR1 SEHNR, CDR2 FQNEAQ (reference sequence). V lost 2 bases to trimming and J lost 1 base, with 5 bases between them.

The chain is built from TRBV14 and TRBJ1-5, with D possibly matching TRBD1 (5 bases). CDR3 size: 15 residues. Germline V gene sequence: CDR1 SGHDN, CDR2 FVKESK. Trimming stripped 1 base from V and 9 bases from J, with 16 bases between. CDR3 nucleotide sequence: TGTGCCAGCAGCCAAGGGACGGGCAGGGAAGGGCCCCAGCATTTT. Its translation is CASSQGTGREGPQHF. Supplemented by reference TRBV14 and TRBJ1-5, the full variable domain reads EAGVTQFPSHSVIEKGQTVTLRCDPISGHDNLYWYRRVMGKEIKFLLHFVKESKQDESGMPNNRFLAERTGGTYSTLKVQPAELEDSGVYFCASSQGTGREGPQHFGDGTRLSIL.

V gene TRBV24-1 combines with J gene TRBJ2-5; tentatively, D is TRBD1 (6 bases). CDR3 length: 15 amino acids. V was clipped by 3 bases and J by 3 bases, with 13 bases between them. Germline CDR1 KGHDR, CDR2 SFDVKD. The CDR3 nucleotides read TGTGCCACCAGTGATCTGGGGGCAGGGGAAGAGACCCAGTACTTC. Translated: CATSDLGAGEETQYF.

The DNA for the CDR3 is TGCGCCAGCAGCTTCCCCACTAGTAATGCAGATACGCAGTATTTT. As protein: CASSFPTSNADTQYF. The J gene is TRBJ2-3, the V gene TRBV5-1; D perhaps matches TRBD2 (5 bases). The V gene's germline CDR1 is SGHRS and CDR2 YFSETQ. This CDR3 spans 15 amino acids. Trimming removed 2 bases from V and 4 bases from J, with 14 bases in between.

V gene TRBV28 combines with J gene TRBJ1-3; tentatively, D is TRBD1 (5 bases). The CDR3 sequence is 13 residues long. V was pared by 3 bases and J by 3 bases, with 6 bases between. Germline CDR1 is MDHEN and CDR2 is SYDVKM. CDR3 DNA: TGTGCCAGCAGTTTCGGGGGTGGAAACACCATATATTTT. Translation gives CASSFGGGNTIYF.

With regard to this clone: The sample holds other DNA sequences that translate to the same CDR3. The chain recombines TRBV6-5 with TRBJ1-5, with D possibly being TRBD1 (6 bases). Looked up from germline, CDR1 is MNHEY and CDR2 is SVGAGI. V lost 0 bases and J lost 7, with 7 bases in between. This CDR3 is 13 amino acids long. The CDR3 region has the DNA TGTGCCAGCAGTTACTCGAGGGGGCAGCCCCAGCATTTT. Protein: CASSYSRGQPQHF.

The chain has TRBV28 and TRBJ1-2; no definite D call. Per the germline V gene, CDR1 is MDHEN and CDR2 is SYDVKM. Trimming took off 0 bases at V and 2 bases at J, with 7 bases between the two ends. The length of the CDR3 is 14 residues. The chain's CDR3 is CASSLWRRNYGYTF. DNA for the CDR3: TGTGCCAGCAGTTTATGGAGAAGAAACTATGGCTACACCTTC.

This chain uses TRBV7-8 with TRBJ1-1, with TRBD1 as a possible D gene (5 bases). Trimming removed 3 bases from V and 0 bases from J, with 20 bases in between. This CDR3 comprises 18 residues. CDR1 and CDR2 (germline): SGHVS, FQNEAQ. CDR3 loop: CASSFYQFPGRMNTEAFF. The CDR3 DNA reads TGTGCCAGCAGCTTCTACCAATTCCCGGGACGCATGAACACTGAAGCTTTCTTT.

The rearrangement links TRBV14 to TRBJ1-1; no definite D call. CDR3 length: 15 amino acids. The V gene lost 1 base and the J gene lost 0 bases, with 9 bases spanning the gap. Germline V CDR1 and CDR2: SGHDN, FVKESK. The CDR3 reads CASSQGDTLNTEAFF. For the CDR3, the DNA is TGTGCCAGCAGCCAAGGTGACACTTTGAACACTGAAGCTTTCTTT.